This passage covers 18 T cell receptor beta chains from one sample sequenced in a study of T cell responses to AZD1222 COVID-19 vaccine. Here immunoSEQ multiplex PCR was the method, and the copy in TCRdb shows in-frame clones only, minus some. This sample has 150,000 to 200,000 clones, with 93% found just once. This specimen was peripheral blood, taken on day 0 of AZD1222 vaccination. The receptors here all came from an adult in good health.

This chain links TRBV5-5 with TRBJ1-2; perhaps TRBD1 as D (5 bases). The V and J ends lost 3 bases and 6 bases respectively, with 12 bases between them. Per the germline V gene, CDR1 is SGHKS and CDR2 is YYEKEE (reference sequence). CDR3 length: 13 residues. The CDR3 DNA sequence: TGTGCCAGCAGCTATCAGGGTATCGATGGCTACACCTTC. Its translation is CASSYQGIDGYTF.

The DNA for the CDR3 is TGTGCCAGCAGGGGAGGGGACTACAATGAGCAGTTCTTC. Its translation: CASRGGDYNEQFF. The chain employs TRBV28 and TRBJ2-1; the match to TRBD2 covers 7 bases. Germline V gene lookup returns CDR1 MDHEN and CDR2 SYDVKM. J lost 3 bases, V lost 6 bases, and 2 bases had no gene match. This CDR3 is 13 amino acids long.

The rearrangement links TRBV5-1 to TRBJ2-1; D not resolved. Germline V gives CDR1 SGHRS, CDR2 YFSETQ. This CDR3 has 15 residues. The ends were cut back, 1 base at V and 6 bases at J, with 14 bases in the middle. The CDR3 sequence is CASSLSSGNFNEQFF. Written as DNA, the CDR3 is TGCGCCAGCAGCTTGTCGTCGGGTAATTTCAATGAGCAGTTCTTC.

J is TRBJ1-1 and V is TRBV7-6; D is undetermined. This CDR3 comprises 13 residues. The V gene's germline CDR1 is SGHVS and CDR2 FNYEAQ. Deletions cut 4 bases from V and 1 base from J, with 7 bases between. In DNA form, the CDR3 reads TGTGCCAGCAGCTCTAACACGAACACTGAAGCTTTCTTT. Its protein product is CASSSNTNTEAFF.

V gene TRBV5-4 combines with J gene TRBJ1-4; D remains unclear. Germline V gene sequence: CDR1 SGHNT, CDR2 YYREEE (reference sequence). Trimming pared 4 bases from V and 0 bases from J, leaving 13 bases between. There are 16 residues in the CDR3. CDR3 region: CASSQGSFATNEKLFF. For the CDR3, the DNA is TGTGCCAGCAGCCAAGGGAGTTTTGCAACTAATGAAAAACTGTTTTTT.

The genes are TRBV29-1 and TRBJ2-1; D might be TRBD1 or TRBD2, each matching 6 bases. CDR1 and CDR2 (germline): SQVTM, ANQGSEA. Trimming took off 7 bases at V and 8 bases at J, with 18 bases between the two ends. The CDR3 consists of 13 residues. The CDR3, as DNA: TGCAGCGGGGGGGAAACAGGGCCTCATGAGCAGTTCTTC. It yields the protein CSGGETGPHEQFF.

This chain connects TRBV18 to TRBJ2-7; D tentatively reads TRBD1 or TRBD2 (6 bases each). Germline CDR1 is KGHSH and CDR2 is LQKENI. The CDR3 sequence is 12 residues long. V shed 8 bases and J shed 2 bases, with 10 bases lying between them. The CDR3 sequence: CASTGATYEQYF. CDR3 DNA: TGTGCCAGCACGGGGGCCACCTACGAGCAGTACTTC.

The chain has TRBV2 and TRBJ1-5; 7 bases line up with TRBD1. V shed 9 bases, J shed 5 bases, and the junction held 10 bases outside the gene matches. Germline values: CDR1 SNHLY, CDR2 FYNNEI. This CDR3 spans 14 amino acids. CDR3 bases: TGTGCCAGTACTACTACAGGGGTGGATCAGCCCCAGCATTTT. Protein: CASTTTGVDQPQHF. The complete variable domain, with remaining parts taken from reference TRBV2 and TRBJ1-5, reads EPEVTQTPSHQVTQMGQEVILRCVPISNHLYFYWYRQILGQKVEFLVSFYNNEISEKSEIFDDQFSVERPDGSNFTLKIRSTKLEDSAMYFCASTTTGVDQPQHFGDGTRLSIL.

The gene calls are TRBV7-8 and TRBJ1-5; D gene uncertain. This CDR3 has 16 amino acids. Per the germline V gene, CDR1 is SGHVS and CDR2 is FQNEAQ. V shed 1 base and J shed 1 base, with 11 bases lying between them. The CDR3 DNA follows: TGTGCCAGCAGCTTAGAGGTTGGGGTAAGCAATCAGCCCCAGCATTTT. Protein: CASSLEVGVSNQPQHF.

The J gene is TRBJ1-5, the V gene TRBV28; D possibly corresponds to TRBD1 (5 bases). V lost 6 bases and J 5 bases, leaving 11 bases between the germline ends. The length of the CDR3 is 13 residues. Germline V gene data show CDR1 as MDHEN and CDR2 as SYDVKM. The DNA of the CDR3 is TGTGCCAGCAGGAATTACAGGTATCAGCCCCAGCATTTT. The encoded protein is CASRNYRYQPQHF.

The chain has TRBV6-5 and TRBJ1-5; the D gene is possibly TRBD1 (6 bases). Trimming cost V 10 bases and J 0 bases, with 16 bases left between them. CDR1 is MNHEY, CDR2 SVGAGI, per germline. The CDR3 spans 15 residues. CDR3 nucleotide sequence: TGTGCCACTCGGAGGGGGACCCTTAGCAATCAGCCCCAGCATTTT. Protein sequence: CATRRGTLSNQPQHF.

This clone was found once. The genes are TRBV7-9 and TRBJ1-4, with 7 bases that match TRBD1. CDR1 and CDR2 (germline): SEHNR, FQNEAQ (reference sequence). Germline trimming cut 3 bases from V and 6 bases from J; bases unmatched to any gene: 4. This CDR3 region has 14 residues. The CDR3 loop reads CASSLRQGYEKLFF. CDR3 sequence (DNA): TGTGCCAGCAGCTTGCGACAGGGCTATGAAAAACTGTTTTTT. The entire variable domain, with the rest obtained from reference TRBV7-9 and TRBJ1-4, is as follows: DTGVSQNPRHKITKRGQNVTFRCDPISEHNRLYWYRQTLGQGPEFLTYFQNEAQLEKSRLLSDRFSAERPKGSFSTLEIQRTEQGDSAMYLCASSLRQGYEKLFFGSGTQLSVL.

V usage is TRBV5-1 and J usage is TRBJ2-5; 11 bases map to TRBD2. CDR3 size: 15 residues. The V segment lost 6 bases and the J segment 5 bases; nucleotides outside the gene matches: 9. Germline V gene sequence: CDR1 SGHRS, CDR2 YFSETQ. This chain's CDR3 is CASILRLAGTETQYF. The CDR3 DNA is TGCGCCAGCATTTTGCGACTAGCGGGGACGGAGACCCAGTACTTC.

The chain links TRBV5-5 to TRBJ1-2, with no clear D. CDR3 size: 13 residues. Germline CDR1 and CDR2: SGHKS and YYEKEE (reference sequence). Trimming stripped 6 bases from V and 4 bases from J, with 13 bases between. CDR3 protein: CASILEPAYGYTF. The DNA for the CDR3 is TGTGCCAGCATCCTCGAACCGGCCTATGGCTACACCTTC.

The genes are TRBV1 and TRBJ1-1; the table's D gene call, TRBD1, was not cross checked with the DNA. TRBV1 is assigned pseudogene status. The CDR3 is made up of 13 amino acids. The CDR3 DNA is TGCACCAGCAGCCCCGGACAGGGGGTTGAAGCTTTCTTT. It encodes CTSSPGQGVEAFF.

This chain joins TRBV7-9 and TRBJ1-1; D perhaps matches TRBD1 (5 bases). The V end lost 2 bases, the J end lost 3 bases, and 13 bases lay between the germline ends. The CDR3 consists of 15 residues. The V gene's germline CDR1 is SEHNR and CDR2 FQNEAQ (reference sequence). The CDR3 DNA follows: TGTGCCAGCAGCTTAAACCGTAGGGGCGACACTGAAGCTTTCTTT. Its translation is CASSLNRRGDTEAFF.

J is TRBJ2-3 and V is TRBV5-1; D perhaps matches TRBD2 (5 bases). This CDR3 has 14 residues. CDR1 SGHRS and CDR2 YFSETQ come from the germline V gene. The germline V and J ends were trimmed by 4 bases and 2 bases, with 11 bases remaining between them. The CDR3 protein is CASSRTSLTDTQYF. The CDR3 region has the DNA TGCGCCAGCAGCCGGACTTCCCTCACAGATACGCAGTATTTT.

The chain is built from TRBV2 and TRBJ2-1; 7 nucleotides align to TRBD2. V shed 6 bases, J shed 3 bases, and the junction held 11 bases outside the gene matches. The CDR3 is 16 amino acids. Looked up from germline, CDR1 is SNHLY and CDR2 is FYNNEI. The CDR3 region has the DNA TGTGCCAGCAGCCCTCGAGGGCGCGGGAGCTACAATGAGCAGTTCTTC. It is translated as CASSPRGRGSYNEQFF.